The 9 T cell receptor beta chains given below trace back to one sample, sequenced in a study of vaccination effects on CD4 cells after COVID-19. Here immunoSEQ multiplex PCR was the method, and the copy in TCRdb shows in-frame clones only, minus some. The sample records around 22,000 clones, 65% to 80% being singletons. Before sequencing took place, the ViraFEST assay used viral peptide pools to expand antigen-specific CD4+ T cells. CD4+ T cells were isolated after 10 days of culture. Two doses of either BNT162b2 or mRNA-1273 were given to each participant. These receptors have no identified antigens. The sample here was CD4+ T cells from PBMCs cultured with HCoV-NL63 spike peptides, taken after COVID-19 vaccination. Every receptor here comes from a human donor who received a COVID-19 vaccine.

This clone was seen a few times. CDR3 sequence: CASSSYYRDYSGNTIYF. Written as DNA, the CDR3 is TGTGCCAGCAGCTCTTACTACAGGGACTACTCTGGAAACACCATATATTTT. This rearrangement joins TRBV5-6 to TRBJ1-3; D possibly corresponds to TRBD1 (6 bases). Per the germline V gene, CDR1 is SGHDT and CDR2 is YYEEEE. The CDR3 contains 17 residues. V lost 3 bases, J lost 0 bases, and 16 bases lay in between.

This chain joins TRBV11-2 and TRBJ1-1, with D uncertain. Germline loops: CDR1 SGHAT, CDR2 FQNNGV. With 2 bases removed from V and 5 bases from J, the gap between germline ends came to 6 bases. The length of the CDR3 is 12 residues. CDR3 region: CASSLRFTEAFF. DNA for the CDR3: TGTGCCAGCAGCTTAAGGTTTACTGAAGCTTTCTTT. The entire variable domain, with the rest obtained from reference TRBV11-2 and TRBJ1-1, is as follows: EAGVAQSPRYKIIEKRQSVAFWCNPISGHATLYWYQQILGQGPKLLIQFQNNGVVDDSQLPKDRFSAERLKGVDSTLKIQPAKLEDSAVYLCASSLRFTEAFFGQGTRLTVV.

The rearrangement links TRBV5-1 to TRBJ2-1; 11 nucleotides match TRBD1. Germline CDR1 and CDR2: SGHRS and YFSETQ. Unmatched junction bases numbered 3, after V lost 1 base and J lost 6 bases. This CDR3 region has 15 residues. CDR3: CASSLPGTGGNEQFF. The CDR3 DNA sequence: TGCGCCAGCAGCTTGCCCGGGACAGGGGGCAATGAGCAGTTCTTC.

This rearrangement joins TRBV6-5 to TRBJ2-3; possible D gene TRBD2, 6 bases. Germline CDR1 is MNHEY and CDR2 is SVGAGI. V lost 9 bases, J lost 4 bases, and 14 bases lay in between. This CDR3 is built from 13 residues. The CDR3 protein is CASKTRFADTQYF. In nucleotides, the CDR3 is TGTGCCAGTAAGACTAGGTTCGCAGATACGCAGTATTTT.

This chain links TRBV9 with TRBJ1-2; 7 nucleotides agree with TRBD1. V shed 4 bases, J shed 4 bases, and the junction held 4 bases outside the gene matches. The length of the CDR3 is 13 residues. Germline CDR1 SGDLS, CDR2 YYNGEE. The CDR3 spells CASSRDSFYGYTF. CDR3 bases: TGTGCCAGCAGCCGGGACAGCTTCTATGGCTACACCTTC.

The chain links TRBV5-1 to TRBJ2-5; possible D gene TRBD1, 6 bases. The CDR3 totals 14 residues. Trimming pared 3 bases from V and 3 bases from J, leaving 12 bases between. Per the germline V gene, CDR1 is SGHRS and CDR2 is YFSETQ. CDR3 bases: TGCGCCAGCAGCTACCGACAGGCAGAAGAGACCCAGTACTTC. Its protein is CASSYRQAEETQYF.

This clone has a handful of counts. The chain has TRBV7-9 and TRBJ1-6, with D tentatively TRBD1 (5 bases). The length of the CDR3 is 13 residues. With 6 bases removed from V and 6 bases from J, the gap between germline ends came to 9 bases. Germline V lookup: CDR1 SEHNR, CDR2 FQNEAQ (reference sequence). DNA of the CDR3: TGTGCCAGCAGTGGGGGGAGTAATTCACCCCTCCACTTT. The encoded protein is CASSGGSNSPLHF. The full variable domain, in which reference TRBV7-9 and TRBJ1-6 provide the parts outside the CDR3, is DTGVSQNPRHKITKRGQNVTFRCDPISEHNRLYWYRQTLGQGPEFLTYFQNEAQLEKSRLLSDRFSAERPKGSFSTLEIQRTEQGDSAMYLCASSGGSNSPLHFGNGTRLTVT.

The chain has TRBV5-1 and TRBJ2-6; D might be TRBD1 or TRBD2, each matching 5 bases. Germline V gives CDR1 SGHRS, CDR2 YFSETQ. The CDR3 is made up of 15 amino acids. Trimming stripped 4 bases from V and 4 bases from J, with 12 bases between. CDR3 nucleotide sequence: TGCGCCAGCAGCCCGGGGCAGACAGGGGCCAACGTCCTGACTTTC. It is translated as CASSPGQTGANVLTF.

This rearrangement joins TRBV18 to TRBJ1-2, with 8 bases fitting TRBD1. With V trimmed by 3 bases and J by 4 bases, 13 bases remained unmatched. The CDR3 totals 17 residues. The germline V gene encodes CDR1 KGHSH and CDR2 LQKENI. The CDR3: CASSPLAGTGNSYGYTF. As DNA, the CDR3 is TGTGCCAGCTCACCTCTTGCAGGGACAGGAAATAGCTATGGCTACACCTTC.